This T cell receptor (beta chain) was documented in a study of blood T cell repertoires in COVID-19. Some clones are missing from TCRdb's copy, which holds only in-frame ones; the method was immunoSEQ multiplex PCR. Of 150,000 to 200,000 clones listed, 86% are singletons. The CDR3 length is 15 residues. Germline V gene sequence: CDR1 SGHTA, CDR2 FQGNSA. Trimming cost V 5 bases and J 0 bases, with 11 bases left between them. This TCR came from a woman over 75 in a cohort sampled during active or convalescent COVID-19. Material for sequencing was peripheral blood. The chain joins TRBV7-2 to TRBJ1-5, with D possibly TRBD1 on 6 matching bases. CDR3 in amino acids: CASSPGQPSNQPQHF. The CDR3 nucleotides are TGTGCCAGCAGCCCAGGACAGCCTAGCAATCAGCCCCAGCATTTT.